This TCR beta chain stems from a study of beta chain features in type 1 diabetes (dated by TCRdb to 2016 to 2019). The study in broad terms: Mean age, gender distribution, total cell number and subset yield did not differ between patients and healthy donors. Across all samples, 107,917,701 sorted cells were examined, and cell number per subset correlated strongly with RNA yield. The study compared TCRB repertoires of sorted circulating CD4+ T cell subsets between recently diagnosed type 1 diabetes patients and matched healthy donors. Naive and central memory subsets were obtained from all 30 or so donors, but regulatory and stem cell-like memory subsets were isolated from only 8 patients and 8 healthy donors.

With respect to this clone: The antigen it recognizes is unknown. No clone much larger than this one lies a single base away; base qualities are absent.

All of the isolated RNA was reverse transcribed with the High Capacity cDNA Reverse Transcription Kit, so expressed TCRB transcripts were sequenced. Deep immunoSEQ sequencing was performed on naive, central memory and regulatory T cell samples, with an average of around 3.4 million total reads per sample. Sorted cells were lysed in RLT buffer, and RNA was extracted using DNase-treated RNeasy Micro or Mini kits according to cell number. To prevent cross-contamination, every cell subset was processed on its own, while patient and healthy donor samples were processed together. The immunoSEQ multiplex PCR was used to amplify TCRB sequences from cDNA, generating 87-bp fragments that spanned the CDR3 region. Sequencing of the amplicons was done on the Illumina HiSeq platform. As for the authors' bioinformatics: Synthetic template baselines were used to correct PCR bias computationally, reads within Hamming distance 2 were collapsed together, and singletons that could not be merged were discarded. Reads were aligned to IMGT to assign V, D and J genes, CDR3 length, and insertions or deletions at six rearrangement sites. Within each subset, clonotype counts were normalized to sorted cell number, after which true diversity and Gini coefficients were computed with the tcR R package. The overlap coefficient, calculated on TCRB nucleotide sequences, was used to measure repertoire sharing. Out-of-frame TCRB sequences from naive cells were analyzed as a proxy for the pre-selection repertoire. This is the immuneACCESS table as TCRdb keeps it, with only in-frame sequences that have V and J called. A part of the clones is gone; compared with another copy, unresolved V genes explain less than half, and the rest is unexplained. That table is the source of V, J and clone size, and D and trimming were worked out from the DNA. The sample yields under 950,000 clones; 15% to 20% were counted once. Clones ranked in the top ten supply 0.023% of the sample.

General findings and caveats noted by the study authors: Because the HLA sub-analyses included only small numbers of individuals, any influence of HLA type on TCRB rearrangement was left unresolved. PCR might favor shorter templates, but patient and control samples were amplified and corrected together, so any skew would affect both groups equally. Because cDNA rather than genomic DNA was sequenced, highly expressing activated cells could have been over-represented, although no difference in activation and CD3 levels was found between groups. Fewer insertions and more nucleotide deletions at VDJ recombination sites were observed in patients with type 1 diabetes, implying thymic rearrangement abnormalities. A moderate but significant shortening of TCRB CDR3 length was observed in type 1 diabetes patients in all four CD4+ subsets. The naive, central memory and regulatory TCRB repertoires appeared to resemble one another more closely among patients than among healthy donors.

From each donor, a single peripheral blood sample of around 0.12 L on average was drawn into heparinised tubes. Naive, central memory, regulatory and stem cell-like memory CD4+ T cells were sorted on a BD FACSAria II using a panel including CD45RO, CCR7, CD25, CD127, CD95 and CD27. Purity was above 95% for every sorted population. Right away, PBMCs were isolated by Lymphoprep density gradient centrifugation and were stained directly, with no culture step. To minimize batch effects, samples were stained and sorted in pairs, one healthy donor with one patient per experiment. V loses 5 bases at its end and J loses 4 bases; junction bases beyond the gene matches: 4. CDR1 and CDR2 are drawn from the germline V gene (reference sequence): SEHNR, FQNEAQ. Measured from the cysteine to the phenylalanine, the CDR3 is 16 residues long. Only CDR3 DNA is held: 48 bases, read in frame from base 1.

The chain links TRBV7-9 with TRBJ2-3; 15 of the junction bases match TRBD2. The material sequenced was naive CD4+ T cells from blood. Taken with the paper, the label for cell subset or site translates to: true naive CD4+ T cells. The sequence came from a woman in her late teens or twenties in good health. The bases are TGTGCCAGCAGCCCCGGGACTAGCGGGAGGTCAGATACGCAGTATTTT. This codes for CASSPGTSGRSDTQYF.